These 20 T cell receptor beta chains originate from one sample sequenced in a study of T cells after yellow fever vaccination. TCRdb processed the 5' RACE reads anew with MiXCR; each CDR3 protein has one entry. The sample has around 320,000 distinct CDR3 sequences; over 3.5% are singletons. Sequenced material: PBMCs, taken 15 days after the yellow fever booster vaccination. The source is a man in his late teens or twenties who received the YFV17D yellow fever vaccine.

Many counts were recorded for this clonotype. CDR3 nucleotide sequence: TGTGCCAGCAGTACGGACAGCGGAGGCTACACCTTC. Protein sequence: CASSTDSGGYTF. The V and J genes are TRBV6-5 and TRBJ1-2, with D perhaps matching TRBD1 (6 bases). The germline V gene encodes CDR1 MNHEY and CDR2 SVGAGI. The CDR3 covers 12 residues. V gave up 5 bases and J gave up 8 bases, with 12 bases separating them.

J is TRBJ2-3 and V is TRBV20-1, with 11 bases matching TRBD2. Germline V gene data show CDR1 as DFQATT and CDR2 as SNEGSKA (reference sequence). Trimming cost V 3 bases and J 6 bases; bases outside gene matches: 8. CDR3 length: 15 residues. Here the CDR3 reads CSASQTSGVGDTQYF. CDR3 nucleotide sequence: TGCAGTGCTAGCCAGACTAGCGGGGTTGGGGATACGCAGTATTTT.

This clonotype was seen only a few times. V usage is TRBV4-3 and J usage is TRBJ2-7; TRBD1 is a possible D gene (5 bases). Germline V gives CDR1 LGHNA, CDR2 YSLEER. The V and J ends lost 0 bases and 5 bases respectively, with 11 bases between them. There are 14 residues in the CDR3. CDR3 DNA: TGCGCCAGCAGCCAAGATCCAGGGAACGACGAGCAGTACTTC. This gives the protein CASSQDPGNDEQYF.

This clonotype was observed a few times. This chain connects TRBV28 to TRBJ1-1, with 7 bases lining up with TRBD1. V trimming: 4 bases; J trimming: 1 base; junction bases outside the gene matches: 6. Germline V gene lookup returns CDR1 MDHEN and CDR2 SYDVKM. The CDR3 runs 15 residues. The CDR3 reads CASSSYQGGNTEAFF. The DNA for the CDR3 is TGTGCCAGCAGTTCGTACCAGGGGGGGAACACTGAAGCTTTCTTT.

This clonotype was counted ten times or more. The chain is built from TRBV9 and TRBJ2-7; the match to TRBD1 covers 8 bases. Germline-derived CDR1 and CDR2 are SGDLS and YYNGEE. This CDR3 region has 16 residues. Losses at the gene ends were 4 bases for V and 0 bases for J; bases not matched to a gene: 9. This CDR3 reads CASSPRQGRNSYEQYV. The CDR3 DNA reads TGTGCCAGCAGCCCACGACAGGGGCGAAACTCCTACGAGCAGTACGTC.

This clonotype appeared once. Likely a read error: the CDR3 ends without its conserved phenylalanine or tryptophan. The chain carries TRBV6-5 and TRBJ2-3; D possibly corresponds to TRBD2 (6 bases). Per the germline V gene, CDR1 is MNHEY and CDR2 is SVGAGI. CDR3 length: 15 amino acids. Trimming stripped 7 bases from V and 1 base from J, with 15 bases between. CDR3 bases: TGTGCCAGCACCACTGGGAGGTTAGGCACAGATACGCAGTATGTT. Translating gives CASTTGRLGTDTQYV.

This chain joins TRBV6-5 and TRBJ1-2, with 9 bases identical to TRBD1. The CDR3 runs 16 residues. Germline lookup yields CDR1 MNHEY and CDR2 SVGAGI. The V and J ends lost 5 bases and 5 bases, in that order; junction bases with no gene match: 12. The CDR3 DNA is TGTGCCAGCAGTAAAACAGGGGGCGCGAGACTTTATGGCTACACCTTC. Protein: CASSKTGGARLYGYTF.

This clonotype has ten or more counts. This chain connects TRBV12-3 or TRBV12-4 to TRBJ2-1; a weak D match, TRBD1 (6 bases). V shed 4 bases and J shed 5 bases, with 12 bases lying between them. The CDR3 loop spans 14 amino acids. The CDR3 sequence: CASSSGTPHNEQFF. CDR3 in DNA: TGTGCCAGCAGTTCCGGGACACCCCACAATGAGCAGTTCTTC.

This clonotype was counted ten times or more. This rearrangement joins TRBV7-2 to TRBJ1-4; D is unclear. Germline CDR1 SGHTA, CDR2 FQGNSA. The CDR3 runs 14 residues. Trimming left V 6 bases short and J 3 bases short, with 11 bases between. CDR3 amino acids: CASSEQYSNEKLFF. The CDR3 bases are TGTGCCAGCAGTGAACAGTATTCTAATGAAAAACTGTTTTTT.

This clonotype was seen at least ten times. V gene TRBV5-1 combines with J gene TRBJ2-5; TRBD2 matches 10 bases. The CDR3 contains 14 residues. CDR1 is SGHRS, CDR2 YFSETQ, per germline. Trimming removed 4 bases from V and 2 bases from J; junction bases left unmatched: 2. CDR3 sequence (DNA): TGCGCCAGCAGCGCGACTAGCGGGCAAGAGACCCAGTACTTC. It yields the protein CASSATSGQETQYF.

Concerning this clonotype: One base away lies a much larger clone, so this may be a sequencing read error. The chain is built from TRBV5-1 and TRBJ2-3; tentatively, D is TRBD1 or TRBD2 (5 bases each). The germline V gene encodes CDR1 SGHRS and CDR2 YFSETQ. The length of the CDR3 is 15 residues. The CDR3 DNA reads TGCGCCAGCAGCTCCAGGACATCTAGCACAGAGACGCAGTATTTT. This encodes CASSSRTSSTETQYF. Drawing the rest from reference TRBV5-1 and TRBJ2-3, the complete variable domain is KAGVTQTPRYLIKTRGQQVTLSCSPISGHRSVSWYQQTPGQGLQFLFEYFSETQRNKGNFPGRFSGRQFSNSRSEMNVSTLELGDSALYLCASSSRTSSTETQYFGPGTRLTVL.

This clonotype was counted between two and nine times. V gene TRBV6-6 combines with J gene TRBJ2-2; possible D gene TRBD1, 5 bases. Germline V gene sequence: CDR1 MNHNY, CDR2 SVGAGI (reference sequence). CDR3 size: 16 residues. Trimming stripped 6 bases from V and 0 bases from J, with 14 bases between. The CDR3 sequence is CASSQAGNPNTGELFF. CDR3 sequence (DNA): TGTGCCAGCAGCCAAGCAGGGAATCCGAACACCGGGGAGCTGTTTTTT.

The sample holds many counts of this clonotype. The chain combines TRBV6-6 with TRBJ2-5, with 8 positions matching TRBD1. The CDR3 extends over 19 amino acids. Germline-derived CDR1 and CDR2 are MNHNY and SVGAGI (reference sequence). With 2 bases clipped from V and 4 bases from J, the junction kept 18 bases outside the gene matches. The CDR3 DNA follows: TGTGCCAGCAGTTACAGGGGACAGGCAGCAAGTGGGGTGCTAGAGACCCAGTACTTC. Its translation is CASSYRGQAASGVLETQYF.

This clonotype occurred many times. The rearrangement uses TRBV7-9 and TRBJ1-3; the D gene is possibly TRBD1 (5 bases). The CDR3 has 14 amino acids. Germline CDR1 SEHNR, CDR2 FQNEAQ (reference sequence). V was clipped by 4 bases and J by 4 bases, with 11 bases between them. CDR3 nucleotides: TGTGCCAGCAGCTCCGTGGGGCCAGGAAACACCATATATTTT. Protein product: CASSSVGPGNTIYF.

This clonotype was counted between two and nine times. The chain links TRBV5-1 to TRBJ2-2, with D perhaps TRBD1 (7 bases). V dropped 4 bases and J dropped 1 base, with 11 bases sitting between them. CDR3 length equals 15 residues. CDR1 and CDR2 from the germline V gene are SGHRS and YFSETQ. The CDR3, as DNA: TGCGCCAGCAGCGCGGGACAGCTGAACACCGGGGAGCTGTTTTTT. Translated: CASSAGQLNTGELFF. Together with reference TRBV5-1 and TRBJ2-2, the CDR3 gives the full variable domain: KAGVTQTPRYLIKTRGQQVTLSCSPISGHRSVSWYQQTPGQGLQFLFEYFSETQRNKGNFPGRFSGRQFSNSRSEMNVSTLELGDSALYLCASSAGQLNTGELFFGEGSRLTVL.

This clonotype was counted many times. This chain links TRBV30 with TRBJ2-7; 8 bases are a match to TRBD1. This CDR3 comprises 15 residues. CDR1 and CDR2 (germline): GTSNPN, SVGIG (reference sequence). Trimming cost V 0 bases and J 2 bases; bases outside gene matches: 6. In nucleotides, the CDR3 is TGTGCCTGGAGTGTAGGGACAGGAGTACCCTACGAGCAGTACTTC. This sequence encodes CAWSVGTGVPYEQYF.

This clonotype was seen at least ten times. The chain links TRBV21-1 to TRBJ2-7; the listed D gene, TRBD1, was not tested against the DNA. TRBV21-1 is deemed a pseudogene. The CDR3 has 11 residues. The CDR3, as DNA: TGTGCCAGCAGCAGGAAGGACAGGGGGAGCGTC. Translated, it gives CASSRKDRGSV.

The chain couples TRBV21-1 to TRBJ2-2. TRBV21-1 is marked as a pseudogene. The CDR3 sequence is 12 residues long. The CDR3 protein is CASWQDTGELFF. CDR3 in DNA: TGTGCCAGCTGGCAAGACACCGGGGAGCTGTTTTTT.

The chain links TRBV6-2 or TRBV6-3 to TRBJ2-7; D is perhaps TRBD1 (6 bases). CDR3 size: 17 residues. The germline CDR1 and CDR2 sequences are MNHEY and SVGEGT. Trimming removed 2 bases at V and 0 bases at J, with 17 bases between. For the CDR3, the DNA is TGTGCCAGCAGTTACACCCCAGGGACACAAGTCTCCTACGAGCAGTACGTC. Amino acids: CASSYTPGTQVSYEQYV.

This clonotype was observed a handful of times. This rearrangement joins TRBV4-3 to TRBJ2-1; TRBD2 is a possible D gene (6 bases). Trimming took off 0 bases at V and 4 bases at J, with 10 bases between the two ends. Germline V gene sequence: CDR1 LGHNA, CDR2 YSLEER. There are 15 residues in the CDR3. The CDR3 loop is CASSQDRGFYNEQFF. In nucleotides, the CDR3 is TGCGCCAGCAGCCAAGACCGGGGGTTTTACAATGAGCAGTTCTTC.